This is a list of T cell receptor beta chains from one sample in a study of blood T cell repertoires in COVID-19. The table came from immunoSEQ multiplex PCR; TCRdb's copy has only in-frame clones and leaves some out. Seen here are 150,000 to 200,000 clones, about four fifths observed once, and the top ten hold less than 10%. Sample: peripheral blood. These receptors all stem from a woman aged 70-85 years with COVID-19, enrolled during active disease. The CDR3 runs from the conserved cysteine through the conserved F or W. Fields, in order: D gene, V gene, clone size, J gene, CDR3 length, CDR3 DNA, CDR3 protein. The D gene is left open where the match is weak. A clone size is listed for some rows: how often the clone was seen (once, few, many), or a class if it is expanded.

NA,TRBV7-2,NA,TRBJ2-7,13,TGTGCCAGCAGCTTCGGGGGTCCAAACGAGCAGTACTTC,CASSFGGPNEQYF
TRBD1,TRBV7-2,NA,TRBJ1-6,15,TGTGCCAGCAGAAGCGCCGGGACAGATAATTCACCCCTCCACTTT,CASRSAGTDNSPLHF
TRBD2,TRBV28,NA,TRBJ2-3,15,TGTGCCAGCAGTTCCGGACTAGCGGGAGCAGATACGCAGTATTTT,CASSSGLAGADTQYF
TRBD2,TRBV27,once,TRBJ2-7,17,TGTGCCAGCAGCTCTACCCTGGGGGGCGGGAGGGCCTACGAGCAGTACTTC,CASSSTLGGGRAYEQYF
NA,TRBV28,NA,TRBJ1-2,13,TGTGCCAGCAGTTTAGGAGGAGCCTATGGCTACACCTTC,CASSLGGAYGYTF
NA,TRBV6-2/TRBV6-3,NA,TRBJ2-7,11,TGTGCCAGCAGCCACAATTACGAGCAGTACTTC,CASSHNYEQYF
NA,TRBV19,NA,TRBJ1-5,17,TGTGCCAGTAGTACCCGTTTTAAGGGTAACAGGGATCAGCCCCAGCATTTT,CASSTRFKGNRDQPQHF
NA,TRBV3-1/TRBV3-2,few,TRBJ1-2,11,TGTGCCAGCAGCAGACAGGAAGGCTACACCTTC,CASSRQEGYTF
NA,TRBV6-5,NA,TRBJ1-1,13,TGTGCCAGCAGTACCGATATGCGGACTGTAGCTTTCTTT,CASSTDMRTVAFF
TRBD2,TRBV6-5,NA,TRBJ2-7,15,TGTGCCAGCAGTAGGACTAGCGGGAGCTCCTACGAGCAGTACTTC,CASSRTSGSSYEQYF
TRBD2,TRBV28,NA,TRBJ2-2,15,TGTGCCAGCAGTTTAGCGACTAGCGGGAGGCAGGAGCTGTTTTTT,CASSLATSGRQELFF
TRBD1,TRBV4-3,NA,TRBJ1-2,16,TGCGCCAGCAGCCAAGATCCGTCGGACAGGGTGCGTGGCTACACCTTC,CASSQDPSDRVRGYTF
NA,TRBV29-1,once,TRBJ2-1,14,TGCAGCGTTGAGCCACTAGGGGGCTACAATGAGCAGTTCTTC,CSVEPLGGYNEQFF
TRBD2,TRBV5-4,NA,TRBJ2-2,15,TGTGCCAGCAGCCCCCAGCGGGGGGACACCGGGGAGCTGTTTTTT,CASSPQRGDTGELFF
NA,TRBV5-1,NA,TRBJ1-1,14,TGCGCCAGCAGCTTGGTTCCGGGGTACACTGAAGCTTTCTTT,CASSLVPGYTEAFF
TRBD1,TRBV18,NA,TRBJ2-1,15,TGTGCCAGCTCACGGAGGGACAGGGGTAACAATGAGCAGTTCTTC,CASSRRDRGNNEQFF
NA,TRBV6-1,once,TRBJ2-7,13,TGTGCCAGCAGTGAAAGGACAGCCTACGAGCAGTACTTC,CASSERTAYEQYF
NA,TRBV19,few,TRBJ1-1,15,TGTGCCAGTAGCCAAATCCAGGGCCGGCCGGTGGAAGCTTTCTTT,CASSQIQGRPVEAFF
NA,TRBV30,NA,TRBJ1-4,13,TGTGCCTGCCCCGGGGTGGGTAATGAAAAACTGTTTTTT,CACPGVGNEKLFF
NA,TRBV19,NA,TRBJ1-6,15,TGTGCCACCCACCCACAGGGTTCCGGTAGTTCACCCCTCCACTTT,CATHPQGSGSSPLHF
TRBD2,TRBV2,NA,TRBJ2-2,16,TGTGCCAGCAGTTTCACTAGCGGGAGGGAAACCGGGGAGCTGTTTTTT,CASSFTSGRETGELFF
TRBD2,TRBV18,NA,TRBJ2-3,14,TGTGCCAGCTCACCAAACCCTAGCGGGAGAACGCAGTATTTT,CASSPNPSGRTQYF
TRBD2,TRBV24-1,NA,TRBJ2-5,16,TGTGCCACCAGTGACCCGTTAGCGGGAGGGCGGGAGACCCAGTACTTC,CATSDPLAGGRETQYF
TRBD1,TRBV27,NA,TRBJ1-1,15,TGTGCCAGCAGTTCCCACAGGGGGCCAGTCACTGAAGCTTTCTTT,CASSSHRGPVTEAFF
TRBD1,TRBV19,NA,TRBJ1-5,15,TGTGCCAGTAGTGCAAAGGGGGCAAGCAATCAGCCCCAGCATTTT,CASSAKGASNQPQHF
NA,TRBV5-6,NA,TRBJ1-5,15,TGTGCCAGCGGTTCCTTACCAGGGGGCAATCAGCCCCAGCATTTT,CASGSLPGGNQPQHF
TRBD2,TRBV5-1,NA,TRBJ2-3,16,TGCGCCAGCAGCTTGGAGGCTAGCGGGGCCACAGATACGCAGTATTTT,CASSLEASGATDTQYF
NA,TRBV5-1,once,TRBJ1-1,15,TGCGCCAGCAGCTTGGAAGGGGGTTGGAGAACTGAAGCTTTCTTT,CASSLEGGWRTEAFF
NA,TRBV18,NA,TRBJ2-2,14,TGTGCCAGCTCACTGACACGGAACACCGGGGAGCTGTTTTTT,CASSLTRNTGELFF
TRBD1,TRBV11-2,NA,TRBJ1-3,15,TGTGCCAGCAGCATGGGACAGCTACTAGGAAACACCATATATTTT,CASSMGQLLGNTIYF